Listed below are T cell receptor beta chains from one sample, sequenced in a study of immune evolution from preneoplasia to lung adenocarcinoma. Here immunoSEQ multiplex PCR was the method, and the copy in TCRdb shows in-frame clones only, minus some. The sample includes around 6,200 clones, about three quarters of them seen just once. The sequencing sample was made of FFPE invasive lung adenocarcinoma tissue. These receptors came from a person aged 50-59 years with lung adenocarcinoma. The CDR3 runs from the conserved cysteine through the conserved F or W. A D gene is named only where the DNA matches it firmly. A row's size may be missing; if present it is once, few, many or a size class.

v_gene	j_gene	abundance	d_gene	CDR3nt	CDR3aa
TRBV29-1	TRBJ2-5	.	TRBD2	TGCAGCACCAAATGGCTGGGGAGGGCAGAGACCCAGTACTTC	CSTKWLGRAETQYF
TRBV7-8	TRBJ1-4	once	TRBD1	TGTGCCAGCAGCCCGACAGGGATAACTAATGAAAAACTGTTTTTT	CASSPTGITNEKLFF
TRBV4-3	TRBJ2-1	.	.	TGCGCCAGCAGCCAAGCAGGGCTAGGAGGTATTGAGCAGTTCTTC	CASSQAGLGGIEQFF
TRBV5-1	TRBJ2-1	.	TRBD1	TGCGCCAGCAGCTTGGAGGGACAGGGGGCGCGGGAGCAGTTCTTC	CASSLEGQGAREQFF
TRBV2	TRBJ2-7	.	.	TGTGCCAGCAGGATGTGGGCGGCCGAGCAGTACTTC	CASRMWAAEQYF
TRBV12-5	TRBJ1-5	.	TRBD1	TGTGCTAGTGCCATATCGACAGGGGCAGGCAATCAGCCCCAGCATTTT	CASAISTGAGNQPQHF
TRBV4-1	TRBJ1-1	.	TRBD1	TGCGCCAGCAGCCAAGAGGCCGCGGGACAGGGGGCGCGGAACACTGAAGCTTTCTTT	CASSQEAAGQGARNTEAFF
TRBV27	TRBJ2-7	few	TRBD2	TGTGCCAGCAGTTTAATGTGGGAGGGCCCCTACGAGCAGTACTTC	CASSLMWEGPYEQYF
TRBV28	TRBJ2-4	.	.	TGTGCCAGCAGGACGGAAAACATTCAGTACTTC	CASRTENIQYF
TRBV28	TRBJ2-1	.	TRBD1	TGTGCCAGCAGTAGAAGACAGGGCTCTCCTCAACTCCCGTACAATGAGCAGTTCTTC	CASSRRQGSPQLPYNEQFF
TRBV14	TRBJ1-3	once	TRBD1	TGTGCCAGCAGCCAACCCGCCGGGACAGGGAGCCCAAACACCATATATTTT	CASSQPAGTGSPNTIYF
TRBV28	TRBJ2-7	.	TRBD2	TGTGCCAGCAGTTTAGGGACTAGCGGGAGGAACGAGCAGTACTTC	CASSLGTSGRNEQYF
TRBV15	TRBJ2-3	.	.	TGTGCCACCAGCAGAGATGGGCTGGATACGCAGTATTTT	CATSRDGLDTQYF
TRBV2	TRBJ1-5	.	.	TGTGCCAGCAGTAACAGTCTCAATCAGCCCCAGCATTTT	CASSNSLNQPQHF
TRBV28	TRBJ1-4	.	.	TGTGCCAGCACTGAGGGGTTCAATGAAAAACTGTTTTTT	CASTEGFNEKLFF
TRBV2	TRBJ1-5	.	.	TGTGCCAGCAGCGAATCAGGTGGCAATCAGCCCCAGCATTTT	CASSESGGNQPQHF
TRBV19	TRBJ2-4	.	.	TGTGCCAGTAGTACCCGAGGGGCAGTATTAGCCAAAAACATTCAGTACTTC	CASSTRGAVLAKNIQYF
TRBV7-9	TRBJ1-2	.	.	TGTGCCAGCAGCTTAGCCGCGGCTGACTATGGCTACACCTTC	CASSLAAADYGYTF
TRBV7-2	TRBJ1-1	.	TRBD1	TGTGCCAGCAGCGCTAGCAGGGGGGCTGAAGCTTTCTTT	CASSASRGAEAFF
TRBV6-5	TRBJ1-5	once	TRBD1	TGTGCCAGCAGCGGACAGGGGGAAAGTCAGCCCCAGCATTTT	CASSGQGESQPQHF
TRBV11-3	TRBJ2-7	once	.	TGTGCCAGCAGCCCAGGGGCTAGCGGAGCCTACGAGCAATACTTC	CASSPGASGAYEQYF
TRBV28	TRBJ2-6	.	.	TGTGCCAGCGCCACCGCAGGGTTCTCTGGGGCCAACGTCCTGACTTTC	CASATAGFSGANVLTF
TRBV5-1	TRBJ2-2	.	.	TGCGCCAGCAGCTTGGAGAGTACCGGGGAGCTGTTTTTT	CASSLESTGELFF
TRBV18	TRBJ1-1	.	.	TGTGCCAGCTCCCCAGTAGGGGACACTGAAGCTTTCTTT	CASSPVGDTEAFF
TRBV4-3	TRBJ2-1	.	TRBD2	TGCGCCAGCAGCCAAGGAGCGGGGGATCCGTACAATGAGCAGTTCTTC	CASSQGAGDPYNEQFF
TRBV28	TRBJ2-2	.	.	TGTGCCACCTACGGAGGGGCTTGGTTGCCCGGGGAGCTGTTTTTT	CATYGGAWLPGELFF
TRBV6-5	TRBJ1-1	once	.	TGTGCCAGCAGCCGAATGGGCACTGAAGCTTTCTTT	CASSRMGTEAFF
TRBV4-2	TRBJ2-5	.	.	TGTGCCAGCAGCCAAGCGTATGGGGAGACCCAGTACTTC	CASSQAYGETQYF
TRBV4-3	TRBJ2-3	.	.	TGCGCCAGCAGCCAAGGTACCCTTCCGGGGGATACGCAGTATTTT	CASSQGTLPGDTQYF
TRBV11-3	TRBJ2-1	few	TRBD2	TGTGCCAGCAGCTTGGGGCTAGCGGAATATAATGAGCAGTTCTTC	CASSLGLAEYNEQFF
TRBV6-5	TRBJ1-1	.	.	TGTGCCAGCAGTTACTCGATTAAATCCTCTGGGGCTTTCTTT	CASSYSIKSSGAFF
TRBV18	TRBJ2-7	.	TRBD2	TGTGCCAGCTCAAACAGGGGACTAGCGGGAGGGCTCGGGCGTTCCTCCTACGAGCAGTACTTC	CASSNRGLAGGLGRSSYEQYF
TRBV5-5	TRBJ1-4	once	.	TGTGCCAGCAGTTCCGGGACTTTTAGGGAAAAACTGTTTTTT	CASSSGTFREKLFF
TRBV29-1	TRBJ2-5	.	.	TGCAGCGTTCCCCTAGGTGGGGGCTCAGAGACCCAGTACTTC	CSVPLGGGSETQYF
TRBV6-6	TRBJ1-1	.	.	TGTGCCAGCAGTTATCTTCGGCCCGCAAATGAAGCTTTCTTT	CASSYLRPANEAFF
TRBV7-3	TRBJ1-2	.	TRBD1	TGTGCCAGCAGCCTAAACAGGGGGCTCTATGGCTACACCTTC	CASSLNRGLYGYTF
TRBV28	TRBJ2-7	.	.	TGTGCCAGCAGTTTAGGAGGGGGGCGGAGGGAGCAGTACTTC	CASSLGGGRREQYF
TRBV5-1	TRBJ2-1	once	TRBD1	TGCGCCAGCAGCTTGGGGGGACAGGCAAACAATGAGCAGTTCTTC	CASSLGGQANNEQFF
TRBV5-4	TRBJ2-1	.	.	TGTGCCAGCAGCTTGGCCCAGGGAGTTGGGTACAATGAGCAGTTCTTC	CASSLAQGVGYNEQFF
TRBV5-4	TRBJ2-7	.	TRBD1	TGTGCCAGCAGCTCTCTAGCCGGGACAGAGGGAGAGCAGTACTTC	CASSSLAGTEGEQYF
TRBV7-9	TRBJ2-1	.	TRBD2	TGTGCCAGCAGCTTAACCAGGACTAGCGGGAGCTCCTACAATGAGCAGTTCTTC	CASSLTRTSGSSYNEQFF
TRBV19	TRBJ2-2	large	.	TGTGCCAGTAGTATCATCTCAAGCGCCGGGGAGCTGTTTTTT	CASSIISSAGELFF
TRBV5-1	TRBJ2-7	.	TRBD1	TGCGCCAGCAGCTTGGAACAGGGGGCCTACGAGCAGTACTTC	CASSLEQGAYEQYF
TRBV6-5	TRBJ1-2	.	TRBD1	TGTGCCAGCAGTCGCCAGGGGGCGGATGGCTACACCTTC	CASSRQGADGYTF
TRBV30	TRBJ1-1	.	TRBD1	TGTGCCTGGAATAGGGGGACAGGGGGTACTGAAGCTTTCTTT	CAWNRGTGGTEAFF
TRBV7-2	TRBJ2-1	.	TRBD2	TGTGCCAGCAGCTTATCGGGGACTACTGAGCAGTTCTTC	CASSLSGTTEQFF
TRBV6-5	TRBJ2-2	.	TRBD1	TGTGCCAGCAGTTACGAGTCAGGGGGCCCCGGGGAGCTGTTTTTT	CASSYESGGPGELFF
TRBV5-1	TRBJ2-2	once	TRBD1	TGCGCCAGCAGCTTGGATCCGGGACAGACGAACACCGGGGAGCTGTTTTTT	CASSLDPGQTNTGELFF
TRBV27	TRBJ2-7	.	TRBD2	TGTGCCAGCAGTTCTAGCGGGAAGTTTCGCGAGCAGTACTTC	CASSSSGKFREQYF
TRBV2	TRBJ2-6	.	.	TGTGCCAGCAGCAATTCAGCTGGGGCCAACGTCCTGACTTTC	CASSNSAGANVLTF
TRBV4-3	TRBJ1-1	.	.	TGCGCCAGCAGCCAAGGATTTTTAGACGGCAGCACTGAAGCTTTCTTT	CASSQGFLDGSTEAFF
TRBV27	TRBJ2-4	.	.	TGTGCCAGCAGTTCAACTCCGACAGGCAAGGGAAACATTCAGTACTTC	CASSSTPTGKGNIQYF
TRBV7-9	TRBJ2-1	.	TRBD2	TGTGCCAGCAGCTGCACCCGGTTAGCGGGATCCTACAATGAGCAGTTCTTC	CASSCTRLAGSYNEQFF
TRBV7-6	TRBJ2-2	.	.	TGTGCCAGCAGCACCACGGGGGCCGGCACCGGAGAGCTGTTTTTT	CASSTTGAGTGELFF